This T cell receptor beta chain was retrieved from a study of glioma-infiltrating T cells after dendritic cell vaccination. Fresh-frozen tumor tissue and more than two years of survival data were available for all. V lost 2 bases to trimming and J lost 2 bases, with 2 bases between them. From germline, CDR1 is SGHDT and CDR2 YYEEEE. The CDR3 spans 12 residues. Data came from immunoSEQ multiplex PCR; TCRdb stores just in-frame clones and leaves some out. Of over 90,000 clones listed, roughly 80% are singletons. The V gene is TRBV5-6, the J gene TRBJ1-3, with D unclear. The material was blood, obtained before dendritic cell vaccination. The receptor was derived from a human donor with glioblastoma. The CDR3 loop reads CASSFAGNTIYF. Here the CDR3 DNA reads TGTGCCAGCAGCTTCGCTGGAAACACCATATATTTT.